This entry lists 5 T cell receptor beta chains sequenced from one sample in a study of prognosis after radiotherapy for stage I lung cancer. The genomic DNA TCR beta CDR3 region underwent two rounds of multiplex PCR. For every TRBV and TRBJ gene, a specific primer was used in first-round PCR. Using its own MiXCR run on the multiplex PCR reads, TCRdb lists one record per CDR3 protein. The sample has some 17,000 distinct CDR3 sequences, around 30% seen once. The sequencing here drew on PBMCs, taken before or after stereotactic body radiation therapy (not recorded which). The receptors here all came from a donor older than 45 with non-small cell lung cancer.

Many counts were recorded for this clonotype. The V call is TRBV4-1, the J call TRBJ2-3; D perhaps matches TRBD1 (6 bases). The CDR3 spans 12 residues. V gave up 1 base and J gave up 10 bases, with 9 bases separating them. Germline V gene data show CDR1 as MGHRA and CDR2 as YSYEKL. The CDR3 region is CASSQVSGAQYF. Here the CDR3 DNA reads TGCGCCAGCAGCCAAGTATCAGGGGCGCAGTATTTT.

This clonotype is medium-sized in the sample. V is TRBV27 and J is TRBJ2-1; D is perhaps TRBD1 (6 bases). The CDR3 totals 14 residues. Per the germline V gene, CDR1 is MNHEY and CDR2 is SMNVEV (reference sequence). Trimming left V 6 bases short and J 1 base short, with 10 bases between. The CDR3 loop reads CASSSRGSYNEQFF. The CDR3 DNA reads as TGTGCCAGCAGCTCCAGGGGATCCTACAATGAGCAGTTCTTC.

This clonotype was observed many times. This chain joins TRBV9 and TRBJ1-1, with D perhaps matching TRBD1 (5 bases). V gave up 6 bases and J gave up 1 base, with 16 bases separating them. Germline lookup yields CDR1 SGDLS and CDR2 YYNGEE. The CDR3 spans 15 residues. In DNA, the CDR3 is TGTGCCAGCAATTACTGCAGGGAAACGAACACTGAAGCTTTCTTT. Protein product: CASNYCRETNTEAFF.

The sample holds many counts of this clonotype. DNA for the CDR3: TGTGCCAGCAGCCCGGGGGATAGGGAGGCCTATGGCTACACCTTC. Translating gives CASSPGDREAYGYTF. This rearrangement joins TRBV5-8 to TRBJ1-2, with D perhaps matching TRBD1 (5 bases). Germline loops: CDR1 SGHTS, CDR2 YDEGEE. The germline V and J ends were trimmed by 4 bases and 4 bases, with 17 bases remaining between them. The CDR3 is 15 residues long.

This clonotype showed up many times. The genes are TRBV4-2 and TRBJ2-6; D not certain. Trimming left V 0 bases short and J 0 bases short, with 15 bases between. The CDR3 covers 19 residues. Germline V gives CDR1 LGHNA, CDR2 YNFKEQ. The CDR3 spells CASSQDEAAMSSGANVLTF. CDR3 coding DNA: TGTGCCAGCAGCCAAGATGAGGCGGCTATGAGCTCTGGGGCCAACGTCCTGACTTTC.